Below, one T cell receptor (beta chain) is given with its context. Its antigen is not known. The sample is drawn from a study of vaccination effects on CD4 cells after COVID-19. Overall study results and limits: The study, lacking early post-infection timepoints, had few convalescent patients.

With the ViraFEST assay, the study expanded antigen-specific CD4+ T cells using viral peptide pools, then sequenced them. After less than twelve days in culture, the CD4+ T cells were isolated. In the vaccine recipients, nucleocapsid antibodies were negative and there was no prior SARS-CoV-2 infection. Half the medium was replaced with IL-2 medium on days 3 and 7. The table came from immunoSEQ multiplex PCR; TCRdb's copy has only in-frame clones and leaves some out. The table records roughly 42,000 clones, 70% to 85% of them present only once. The sequence came from a human donor who received a COVID-19 vaccine. Sequenced here: CD4+ T cells from PBMCs cultured with HCoV-NL63 spike peptides, sampled before COVID-19 vaccination.

Here the CDR3 reads CASSLRDTSTDTQYF. CDR3 DNA: TGCGCCAGCAGCTTAAGGGACACCAGCACAGATACGCAGTATTTT. The chain carries TRBV5-1 and TRBJ2-3, with D perhaps matching TRBD1 (6 bases). The V end lost 2 bases, the J end lost 0 bases, and 10 bases lay between the germline ends. Germline CDR1 reads SGHRS; CDR2 reads YFSETQ. CDR3 length: 15 residues.